Described below is a single TCR beta chain sequence and its context. Libraries were prepared by immunoSEQ multiplex PCR; TCRdb keeps only in-frame clonotypes and omits some of them. This sample yields about 100,000 clones, of which approximately 90% are seen a single time; about 7.8% belongs to the top ten. These data come from a study of control samples from healthy donors and cancer patients. The length of the CDR3 is 15 residues. Per the germline V gene, CDR1 is LGHNA and CDR2 is YNFKEQ. The V and J ends lost 4 bases and 1 base, in that order; junction bases with no gene match: 3. The V call is TRBV4-2, the J call TRBJ2-5, with 10 bases matching TRBD2. This receptor was obtained from a man aged 30-40 years in good health. Material: blood. The CDR3 DNA follows: TGTGCCAGCAGCCGACGGACTAGCGGCCAAGAGACCCAGTACTTC. As protein: CASSRRTSGQETQYF.